The rows below give T cell receptor beta chains drawn from one sample of a study of cytomegalovirus exposure and HLA in healthy donors. Generated by immunoSEQ multiplex PCR, the TCRdb table keeps only in-frame clones and is missing some. Among 110,000 to 150,000 clones, roughly 79% were seen once, and the ten largest hold about 1.7%. The sequencing input was PBMCs. The origin of the receptors is a woman aged 25 to 39 in good health and CMV-seronegative. The CDR3 runs from the conserved cysteine through the conserved F or W. D genes are given only for firm matches. Some rows mark clone size as missing; the rest say once, few, many or name a class of expanded clone.

clone_size,d_call,j_call,v_call,cdr3_nt,cdr3_aa
once,TRBD2,TRBJ2-5,TRBV2,TGTGCCAGCAGTAAATTCGGACTAGCGGGGGGACAAGAGACCCAGTACTTC,CASSKFGLAGGQETQYF
NA,TRBD1,TRBJ2-7,TRBV7-2,TGTGCCAGCAGCTCCCGGGACAGTCTGTCCTACGAGCAGTACTTC,CASSSRDSLSYEQYF
NA,NA,TRBJ1-3,TRBV21-1,TGTGCCAGCAGCAATTCTGGCTGCACCTCTGGAAACACCATATATTTT,CASSNSGCTSGNTIYF
few,TRBD1,TRBJ2-7,TRBV7-2,TGTGCCAGCAGCTCATGGGGACAGGGGGCGCGGGGCTACGAGCAGTACTTC,CASSSWGQGARGYEQYF
NA,NA,TRBJ1-1,TRBV4-1,TGCGCCAGCAGCCAAGTCAGGGGTAGAGACACTGAAGCTTTCTTT,CASSQVRGRDTEAFF
NA,NA,TRBJ1-1,TRBV29-1,TGCAGCTCAGGAGGGGTCGAAGCTTTCTTT,CSSGGVEAFF
NA,NA,TRBJ2-1,TRBV12-5,TGTGCTAGTGGTTTGGTTAGCAATGAGCAGTTCTTC,CASGLVSNEQFF
NA,NA,TRBJ1-2,TRBV6-5,TGTGCCACCCTAACGGCGGGGGCAGATGGCTACACCTTC,CATLTAGADGYTF
NA,NA,TRBJ1-2,TRBV9,TGTGCCAGCAGCGGTGACAGACAACTCTTCCCTGGGTATGGCTACACCTTC,CASSGDRQLFPGYGYTF
NA,NA,TRBJ1-5,TRBV18,TGTGCCAGCTCGCTGGGTCATCAGGGCAATCAGCCCCAGCATTTT,CASSLGHQGNQPQHF
once,NA,TRBJ1-1,TRBV4-3,TGCGCCAGCAGCCGGGAAAGGGGAACTGAAGCTTTCTTT,CASSRERGTEAFF
few,TRBD1,TRBJ2-7,TRBV11-2,TGTGCCAGCAGCTTAGGGACAGGGGTCTACGAGCAGTACTTC,CASSLGTGVYEQYF
once,NA,TRBJ2-3,TRBV19,TGTGCCAGTAGTGGGGGGAGGACAGGTTCGGATACGCAGTATTTT,CASSGGRTGSDTQYF
once,TRBD2,TRBJ2-3,TRBV19,TGTGCCAGTAGTATTCTAGCGGGGGGAAGCACAGATACGCAGTATTTT,CASSILAGGSTDTQYF
NA,TRBD2,TRBJ2-1,TRBV4-3,TGCGCCAGCAGCCAGGTGATAGCGGGGGGGCCCGATGAGCAGTTCTTC,CASSQVIAGGPDEQFF
NA,TRBD2,TRBJ2-3,TRBV4-1,TGCGCCAGCAGCCAAGTTCGGGGGGTTGACACAGATACGCAGTATTTT,CASSQVRGVDTDTQYF
NA,NA,TRBJ2-7,TRBV21-1,TGTGCCAGCGCTAAATGGGGGACAGCCGATTGCGATGACGAGCAGTACTTC,CASAKWGTADCDDEQYF
NA,TRBD1,TRBJ1-1,TRBV6-1,TGTGCCAGCACTAGGGGACAGGGGGATTTCACTGAAGCTTTCTTT,CASTRGQGDFTEAFF
NA,TRBD1,TRBJ2-7,TRBV25-1,TGTGCCAGCGGGACAGTCTACGAGCAGTACTTC,CASGTVYEQYF
NA,NA,TRBJ1-2,TRBV20-1,TGCAGTGCTAGAACGGGGAACGGCTACACCTTC,CSARTGNGYTF
NA,NA,TRBJ1-2,TRBV5-4,TGTGCCAGCAGCGTGCCCCCGGGATCCTATGGCTACACCTTC,CASSVPPGSYGYTF
NA,TRBD2,TRBJ2-3,TRBV5-4,TGTGCCAGCAGCCAACCGGGACTACGCGGGGAGTATTTT,CASSQPGLRGEYF
NA,NA,TRBJ2-6,TRBV5-1,TGCGCCAGCAGCTTGGTAGGGGTCGGGGCCAACGTCCTGACTTTC,CASSLVGVGANVLTF
NA,NA,TRBJ2-7,TRBV7-6,TGTGCCAGCAGCCGATCGACAGGCTACGAGCAGTACTTC,CASSRSTGYEQYF
NA,NA,TRBJ1-1,TRBV5-1,TGCGCCAGCAGCTCCCAGGCGACAGGCATGAACACTGAAGCTTTCTTT,CASSSQATGMNTEAFF
once,TRBD1,TRBJ1-5,TRBV7-9,TGTGCCAGCAGCTTCCAGGGACAGCCAAATCAGCCCCAGCATTTT,CASSFQGQPNQPQHF
NA,NA,TRBJ1-4,TRBV6-5,TGTGCCAGCAGTTACTCGCAGGGGGAAAAACTGTTTTTT,CASSYSQGEKLFF
NA,TRBD2,TRBJ2-1,TRBV11-3,TGTGCCAGCAGCTTAGCCCTAGCGGGGGGGCGGGTTGAGCAGTTCTTC,CASSLALAGGRVEQFF
NA,TRBD1,TRBJ2-3,TRBV9,TGTGCCAGCAGCAACCGGGACAGGAGCACAGATACGCAGTATTTT,CASSNRDRSTDTQYF
NA,TRBD1,TRBJ1-5,TRBV2,TGTGCCAGCAGTGGGGGCAGGGACAGGGGGCCTCAGCCCCAGCATTTT,CASSGGRDRGPQPQHF
NA,NA,TRBJ2-6,TRBV2,TGTGCCAGCGGAGCTAGTATTGGGGCCAACGTCCTGACTTTC,CASGASIGANVLTF
few,NA,TRBJ1-4,TRBV2,TGTGCCAGCAGTGATCATCCAGGGTCCACTAATGAAAAACTGTTTTTT,CASSDHPGSTNEKLFF
NA,TRBD1,TRBJ1-2,TRBV5-1,TGCGCCAGCCGGCAGGGGGCAGCTAACTATGGCTACACCTTC,CASRQGAANYGYTF
few,TRBD1,TRBJ1-5,TRBV7-8,TGTGCCAGCAGCGTGGACAGGCAGATCCAGCCCCAGCATTTT,CASSVDRQIQPQHF
once,NA,TRBJ1-1,TRBV7-6,TGTGCCAGCAGCTTAGAAATGGAGACCAACACTGAAGCTTTCTTT,CASSLEMETNTEAFF
NA,NA,TRBJ1-4,TRBV5-4,TGTGCCAGCAGCTTGGCACAGGGAGGGCATGAAAAACTGTTTTTT,CASSLAQGGHEKLFF
NA,TRBD1,TRBJ2-7,TRBV7-6,TGTGCCAGCAGCTTAATTTCAGGGACAGGGTCCCCCTACGAGCAGTACTTC,CASSLISGTGSPYEQYF
few,NA,TRBJ1-5,TRBV27,TGTGCCAGCAGTTTCGGGGGTAAGAGGAATCAGCCCCAGCATTTT,CASSFGGKRNQPQHF
NA,TRBD1,TRBJ1-4,TRBV18,TGTGCCAGCTCACGTACAGGGGCGGCTAATGAAAAACTGTTTTTT,CASSRTGAANEKLFF
NA,NA,TRBJ2-6,TRBV6-4,TGTGCCAGCAGTAATACAGGTAGCTCTGGGGCCAACGTCCTGACTTTC,CASSNTGSSGANVLTF
once,NA,TRBJ2-1,TRBV18,TGTGCCAGCTCACCACCAGCCGGTGAGCAGTTCTTC,CASSPPAGEQFF
NA,NA,TRBJ2-7,TRBV2,TGTGCCAGCAGTGAAGCGCGACTGGACGAGCAGTACTTC,CASSEARLDEQYF
few,TRBD2,TRBJ2-3,TRBV11-2,TGTGCCAGCAGCTTACTTGGACTAGCGGGCACAGATACGCAGTATTTT,CASSLLGLAGTDTQYF
NA,TRBD2,TRBJ2-3,TRBV5-1,TGCGCCAGCAGCTTTGGAGGGAGCGGGGGGGCAGATACGCAGTATTTT,CASSFGGSGGADTQYF
few,TRBD1,TRBJ1-2,TRBV6-1,TGTGCCAGCAGTGCAACAGGGGGCTCTAACTATGGCTACACCTTC,CASSATGGSNYGYTF
NA,NA,TRBJ2-2,TRBV9,TGTGCCAGCAGCGTAGCTTCCACAGCGAACACCGGGGAGCTGTTTTTT,CASSVASTANTGELFF
NA,NA,TRBJ1-6,TRBV9,TGTGCCAGCAGCGTAGAGGCGGTGTCTGCCCCTAATTCACCCCTCCACTTT,CASSVEAVSAPNSPLHF
NA,NA,TRBJ2-5,TRBV5-4,TGTGCCAGCAGCTCGACAGACCAAGAGACCCAGTACTTC,CASSSTDQETQYF
NA,NA,TRBJ2-7,TRBV29-1,TGCAGCGTTTTAATTGTGACAGACCCCTACGAGCAGTACTTC,CSVLIVTDPYEQYF
NA,TRBD1,TRBJ1-2,TRBV4-1,TGCGCCAGCAGCCAGGGACAGCGAAACGCCTATGGCTACACCTTC,CASSQGQRNAYGYTF
few,NA,TRBJ2-7,TRBV6-1,TGTGCCAGCACCAATTACATTAACTACGAGCAGTACTTC,CASTNYINYEQYF